The sequence of this T cell receptor (beta chain) was determined in a study of cytomegalovirus exposure and HLA in healthy donors. Study conclusions and caveats: Analyzed later, most CMV-associated TCR beta chains appeared HLA-restricted. Earlier analysis found most TCR beta V segments productive about 87% or about 30% of the time. The study carried out a later analysis of TCR beta sequences. It associated roughly 17,000 of them with specific HLA alleles at a false discovery rate of 0.05.

Comments on this clone: Its specificity is unknown.

The primer mix had 60 Vbeta and 13 Jbeta primers. The method was immunoSEQ multiplex PCR; TCRdb's version includes in-frame clones alone and lacks a portion of them. The sample shows some 190,000 clones, almost 75% of them seen only once. Trimming removed 6 bases from V and 2 bases from J; junction bases left unmatched: 6. CDR3 length: 14 amino acids. In germline, CDR1 is LNHDA, CDR2 SQIVND (reference sequence). The source of this sequence is a woman aged 30 to 39 in good health and CMV-seropositive. The rearrangement joins TRBV19 to TRBJ2-7; 8 nucleotides match TRBD1. The sequenced material came from PBMCs. The CDR3 bases are TGTGCCAGTAGCCCAGGGACAGGCCCCTACGAGCAGTACTTC. Its translation: CASSPGTGPYEQYF.